This TCR beta chain was recovered during a study of blood T cell repertoires in COVID-19. Assay: immunoSEQ multiplex PCR; the TCRdb copy retains only in-frame clones and omits some. The table lists 350,000 to 400,000 clones, approximately 90% of them singletons, with 0.8% to 0.9% in the top ten. CDR1 and CDR2 (germline): SGHVS, FQNEAQ. Trimming took off 5 bases at V and 4 bases at J, with 17 bases between the two ends. This CDR3 is 15 amino acids long. The J gene is TRBJ1-1, the V gene TRBV7-8; D possibly corresponds to TRBD1 (6 bases). The TCR was taken from a middle-aged woman who had been exposed to COVID-19. The specimen was PBMCs or T cells enriched from blood (not recorded which). The CDR3 DNA reads TGTGCCAGCAGCCCAGACAGGAGGCAGGTCACTGAAGCTTTCTTT. This codes for CASSPDRRQVTEAFF.